The 10 T cell receptor beta chains presented below share a single source sample, sequenced in a study of T cell responses to AZD1222 COVID-19 vaccine. Assay: immunoSEQ multiplex PCR; the TCRdb copy retains only in-frame clones and omits some. The sample has 180,000 or so clones, about 90% seen once. This material consisted of peripheral blood, taken 28 days after the second AZD1222 dose. These receptors all come from an adult who received the AZD1222 COVID-19 vaccine.

This sequence joins TRBV7-7 and TRBJ2-1; either TRBD1 or TRBD2 may fit D (5 bases each). Germline assignment: CDR1 SSHAT and CDR2 FNYEAQ (reference sequence). V lost 4 bases, J lost 9 bases, and 19 bases lay in between. The CDR3 length is 15 residues. The DNA for the CDR3 is TGTGCCAGCAGCTCCGAAATTGGGGGTACGGTTGAGCAGTTCTTC. Its translation: CASSSEIGGTVEQFF.

This chain links TRBV3-1 (or the pseudogene TRBV3-2) with TRBJ2-5; D is unresolved. The CDR3 consists of 15 residues. The V and J ends lost 1 base and 5 bases respectively, with 14 bases between them. Germline lookup yields CDR1 LGHDT and CDR2 YNNKEL (reference sequence). Here the CDR3 DNA reads TGTGCCAGCAGCCAAGGAGCCAGGTTCGGGGAGACCCAGTACTTC. Its protein product is CASSQGARFGETQYF.

This chain connects TRBV28 to TRBJ2-6, with D tentatively TRBD2 (5 bases). CDR1 and CDR2 (germline): MDHEN, SYDVKM. The germline V and J ends were trimmed by 3 bases and 0 bases, with 9 bases remaining between them. The CDR3 totals 16 residues. In DNA form, the CDR3 reads TGTGCCAGCAGTTTCGAGGGAAACTCTGGGGCCAACGTCCTGACTTTC. Amino acid sequence: CASSFEGNSGANVLTF.

This clone was counted once. The chain is built from TRBV7-2 and TRBJ2-5, with a weak D call TRBD2 (5 bases). V dropped 1 base and J dropped 7 bases, with 13 bases sitting between them. The CDR3 runs 14 residues. Germline-derived CDR1 and CDR2 are SGHTA and FQGNSA. CDR3 bases: TGTGCCAGCAGCTTAGAAGTCCACCGGGGGACCCAGTACTTC. Translated: CASSLEVHRGTQYF. Complete variable domain (other parts from reference TRBV7-2 and TRBJ2-5): GAGVSQSPSNKVTEKGKDVELRCDPISGHTALYWYRQSLGQGLEFLIYFQGNSAPDKSGLPSDRFSAERTGGSVSTLTIQRTQQEDSAVYLCASSLEVHRGTQYFGPGTRLLVL.

The chain uses TRBV24-1 and TRBJ2-7, with D perhaps matching TRBD2 (5 bases). There are 18 residues in the CDR3. The ends were cut back, 0 bases at V and 3 bases at J, with 20 bases in the middle. Germline V gene data show CDR1 as KGHDR and CDR2 as SFDVKD. CDR3 bases: TGTGCCACCAGTGATTTGCCCCCCCCGAGGGAACTGAGCTACGAGCAGTACTTC. Encoded protein: CATSDLPPPRELSYEQYF.

The V gene is TRBV5-4, the J gene TRBJ1-5, with 7 nucleotides matching TRBD1. Germline V lookup: CDR1 SGHNT, CDR2 YYREEE (reference sequence). CDR3 length: 14 amino acids. V trimming: 4 bases; J trimming: 6 bases; junction bases outside the gene matches: 7. CDR3 nucleotides: TGTGCCAGCAGCGAAGGACAGGAAGGTCAGCCCCAGCATTTT. Translated: CASSEGQEGQPQHF.

The CDR3 reads CASSQAGRGGTDTQYF. Here the CDR3 DNA reads TGCGCCAGCAGCCAAGCCGGGCGGGGTGGTACAGATACGCAGTATTTT. The chain employs TRBV4-1 and TRBJ2-3; tentative D call: TRBD2 (6 bases). The CDR3 is made up of 16 amino acids. The germline gives CDR1 MGHRA, CDR2 YSYEKL. V lost 1 base and J 3 bases, leaving 14 bases between the germline ends.

This clone was found once. The J gene is TRBJ1-1, the V gene TRBV6-5, with D maybe TRBD1 (5 bases). CDR3 size: 15 residues. The V gene lost 10 bases and the J gene lost 0 bases, with 18 bases spanning the gap. Germline V CDR1 and CDR2: MNHEY, SVGAGI. Here the CDR3 reads CATSSGTTLNTEAFF. The CDR3 DNA reads as TGTGCCACCTCATCGGGGACCACCCTGAACACTGAAGCTTTCTTT.

The table lists this clone with a count of one. J is TRBJ1-2 and V is TRBV27; TRBD1 matches 8 bases. The CDR3 covers 16 residues. CDR1 is MNHEY and CDR2 is SMNVEV in the germline V gene (reference sequence). The junction had 9 bases not matched to a gene; V was cut back by 5 bases and J by 1 base. CDR3 residues: CASSPSFGQGNYGYTF. The DNA of the CDR3 is TGTGCCAGCAGTCCCTCCTTTGGACAGGGTAACTATGGCTACACCTTC.

The rearrangement uses TRBV24-1 and TRBJ1-3; 8 bases are shared with TRBD1. Germline CDR1 is KGHDR and CDR2 is SFDVKD. CDR3 length: 15 amino acids. V was pared by 7 bases and J by 4 bases, with 8 bases of the junction left unmatched. The CDR3 DNA follows: TGTGCCACCAGACGCACAGGGGGTAAGGGAAACACCATATATTTT. This gives the protein CATRRTGGKGNTIYF.